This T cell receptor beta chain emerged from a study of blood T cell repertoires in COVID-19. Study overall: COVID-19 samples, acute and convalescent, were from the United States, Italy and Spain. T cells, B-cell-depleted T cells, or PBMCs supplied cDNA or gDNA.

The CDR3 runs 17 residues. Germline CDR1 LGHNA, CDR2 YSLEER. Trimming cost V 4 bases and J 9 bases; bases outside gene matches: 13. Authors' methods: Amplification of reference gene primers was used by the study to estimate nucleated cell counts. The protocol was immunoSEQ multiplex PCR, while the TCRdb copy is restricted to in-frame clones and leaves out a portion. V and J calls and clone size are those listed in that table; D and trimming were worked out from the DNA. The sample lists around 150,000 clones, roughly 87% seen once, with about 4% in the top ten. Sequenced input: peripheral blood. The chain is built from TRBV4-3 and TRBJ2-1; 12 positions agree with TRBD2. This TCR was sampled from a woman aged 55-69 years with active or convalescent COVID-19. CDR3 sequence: CASSRTYTGTSGLEQFF. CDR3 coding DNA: TGCGCCAGCAGCCGGACCTATACCGGGACTAGCGGGCTTGAGCAGTTCTTC.